What follows are 17 T cell receptor beta chains derived from one specimen sequenced in a study of blood T cell repertoires in COVID-19. The repertoire was sequenced with immunoSEQ multiplex PCR; TCRdb's copy has only in-frame clones and lacks some. This sample has 280,000 or so clones, with around 90% found just once. The sequenced sample was PBMCs or T cells enriched from blood (not recorded which). The receptors originated from a woman aged 18-29 years with acute COVID-19.

This chain links TRBV29-1 with TRBJ2-5; tentatively, D is TRBD1 (6 bases). The CDR3 has 13 amino acids. Germline V gene sequence: CDR1 SQVTM, CDR2 ANQGSEA. Trimming removed 4 bases from V and 5 bases from J, with 14 bases in between. CDR3 in amino acids: CSVAQGRGETQYF. The CDR3 coding sequence is TGCAGCGTTGCCCAGGGGAGAGGGGAGACCCAGTACTTC.

The CDR3 bases are TGTGCCAGCAGCCCGAACCGGGACATGGGCAATCAGCCCCAGCATTTT. This encodes CASSPNRDMGNQPQHF. The gene calls are TRBV4-2 and TRBJ1-5; D is possibly TRBD1 (6 bases). Per germline, CDR1 LGHNA and CDR2 YNFKEQ. CDR3 length: 16 amino acids. V lost 4 bases, J lost 2 bases, and 15 bases lay in between.

The chain is built from TRBV7-9 and TRBJ2-3, with 15 bases fitting TRBD2. Looked up from germline, CDR1 is SEHNR and CDR2 is FQNEAQ (reference sequence). Germline trimming cut 6 bases from V and 4 bases from J; bases unmatched to any gene: 11. This CDR3 is built from 18 residues. CDR3 amino acids: CASRSTGTSGRTADTQYF. CDR3 in DNA: TGTGCCAGCAGAAGCACCGGGACTAGCGGGAGGACTGCAGATACGCAGTATTTT.

This clone was found a few times. The chain links TRBV5-1 to TRBJ1-2; D not resolved. CDR1 is SGHRS and CDR2 is YFSETQ in the germline V gene. Trimming stripped 0 bases from V and 6 bases from J, with 12 bases between. The CDR3 contains 14 residues. CDR3 residues: CASSLESDLDGYTF. CDR3 bases: TGCGCCAGCAGCTTGGAAAGCGACCTGGATGGCTACACCTTC.

The chain carries TRBV5-1 and TRBJ2-1; tentatively, D is TRBD1 (5 bases). Germline lookup yields CDR1 SGHRS and CDR2 YFSETQ. This CDR3 is 14 amino acids long. V was cut by 8 bases and J by 0 bases, with 12 bases left in between. CDR3: CASRQTSSYNEQFF. The CDR3 DNA follows: TGCGCCAGTAGACAGACCAGCTCCTACAATGAGCAGTTCTTC.

V and J are TRBV15 and TRBJ2-3; 7 bases fit TRBD1. V trimming: 0 bases; J trimming: 5 bases; junction bases outside the gene matches: 5. This CDR3 is built from 15 residues. Germline values: CDR1 LNHNV, CDR2 YYDKDF (reference sequence). Here the CDR3 DNA reads TGTGCCACCAGCAGAGATCGGGGACAGCAAGATACGCAGTATTTT. Its protein is CATSRDRGQQDTQYF.

J is TRBJ1-5 and V is TRBV18; possibly TRBD1 for D (5 bases). V lost 3 bases and J 7 bases, leaving 13 bases between the germline ends. From germline, CDR1 is KGHSH and CDR2 LQKENI. This CDR3 is built from 14 residues. DNA of the CDR3: TGTGCCAGCTCACCGGAAAATTACAGGCAGCCCCAGCATTTT. Encoded protein: CASSPENYRQPQHF.

This clone was detected only once. V is TRBV29-1 and J is TRBJ2-1; the D gene is possibly TRBD2 (7 bases). The CDR3 runs to 15 residues. Per germline, CDR1 SQVTM and CDR2 ANQGSEA. Deletions cut 5 bases from V and 1 base from J, with 15 bases between. DNA of the CDR3: TGCAGCGTTAGGGGGACTACCCAATCCTACAATGAGCAGTTCTTC. Encoded protein: CSVRGTTQSYNEQFF.

This rearrangement joins TRBV28 to TRBJ1-1; 7 bases align to TRBD1. The V gene's germline CDR1 is MDHEN and CDR2 SYDVKM. With V trimmed by 3 bases and J by 1 base, 17 bases remained unmatched. The CDR3 loop spans 19 amino acids. The CDR3 loop reads CASSFTRSGGGVGNTEAFF. CDR3 sequence (DNA): TGTGCCAGCAGTTTCACTCGGTCTGGAGGGGGCGTCGGGAACACTGAAGCTTTCTTT. Full variable domain (rest looked up from reference TRBV28 and TRBJ1-1): DVKVTQSSRYLVKRTGEKVFLECVQDMDHENMFWYRQDPGLGLRLIYFSYDVKMKEKGDIPEGYSVSREKKERFSLILESASTNQTSMYLCASSFTRSGGGVGNTEAFFGQGTRLTVV.

The rearrangement uses TRBV7-8 and TRBJ1-1; tentatively, D is TRBD1 (5 bases). This CDR3 is 17 amino acids long. V was shortened by 3 bases and J by 0 bases, with 17 bases between the two germline ends. Germline V gene lookup returns CDR1 SGHVS and CDR2 FQNEAQ. CDR3 sequence: CASSFPGRRTMNTEAFF. CDR3 coding DNA: TGTGCCAGCAGCTTTCCAGGGAGGAGGACTATGAACACTGAAGCTTTCTTT.

J is TRBJ1-2 and V is TRBV18, with a tentative D call TRBD1 (6 bases). CDR3 length: 12 residues. V was trimmed by 5 bases and J by 7 bases, leaving 11 bases between them. Germline V gene data show CDR1 as KGHSH and CDR2 as LQKENI. Here the CDR3 reads CASSEQGAGYTF. CDR3 in DNA: TGTGCCAGCTCAGAACAGGGTGCTGGCTACACCTTC. Complete variable domain (other parts from reference TRBV18 and TRBJ1-2): NAGVMQNPRHLVRRRGQEARLRCSPMKGHSHVYWYRQLPEEGLKFMVYLQKENIIDESGMPKERFSAEFPKEGPSILRIQQVVRGDSAAYFCASSEQGAGYTFGSGTRLTVV.

This clone turned up a few times. The V call is TRBV5-4, the J call TRBJ1-6; D is uncertain. There are 14 residues in the CDR3. In germline, CDR1 is SGHNT, CDR2 YYREEE (reference sequence). V lost 2 bases and J 6 bases, leaving 9 bases between the germline ends. CDR3 in DNA: TGTGCCAGCAGCTTCTCAAGCCTTAATTCACCCCTCCACTTT. Amino acids: CASSFSSLNSPLHF.

The rearrangement links TRBV19 to TRBJ1-4; 7 nucleotides agree with TRBD1. Per germline, CDR1 LNHDA and CDR2 SQIVND (reference sequence). Losses at the gene ends were 5 bases for V and 4 bases for J; bases not matched to a gene: 4. This CDR3 region has 14 residues. This CDR3 reads CASSYSGGNEKLFF. CDR3 sequence (DNA): TGTGCCAGTAGTTATTCAGGGGGTAATGAAAAACTGTTTTTT. The full variable domain, its missing parts supplied by reference TRBV19 and TRBJ1-4, is DGGITQSPKYLFRKEGQNVTLSCEQNLNHDAMYWYRQDPGQGLRLIYYSQIVNDFQKGDIAEGYSVSREKKESFPLTVTSAQKNPTAFYLCASSYSGGNEKLFFGSGTQLSVL.

V is TRBV11-2 and J is TRBJ2-1; TRBD2 agrees at 9 bases. CDR3 length: 15 amino acids. Trimming cost V 5 bases and J 5 bases; bases outside gene matches: 7. The germline V gene encodes CDR1 SGHAT and CDR2 FQNNGV. CDR3 residues: CASSPTGTSHNEQFF. The DNA of the CDR3 is TGTGCCAGCAGCCCTACCGGGACTAGCCACAATGAGCAGTTCTTC.

The rearrangement uses TRBV19 and TRBJ2-1, with TRBD1 identical over 7 bases. CDR3 length: 16 amino acids. The V gene's germline CDR1 is LNHDA and CDR2 SQIVND (reference sequence). J lost 3 bases, V lost 0 bases, and 5 bases had no gene match. This CDR3 reads CASSIDETGFYNEQFF. DNA of the CDR3: TGTGCCAGTAGTATAGACGAGACAGGGTTCTACAATGAGCAGTTCTTC. The full variable domain, in which reference TRBV19 and TRBJ2-1 provide the parts outside the CDR3, is DGGITQSPKYLFRKEGQNVTLSCEQNLNHDAMYWYRQDPGQGLRLIYYSQIVNDFQKGDIAEGYSVSREKKESFPLTVTSAQKNPTAFYLCASSIDETGFYNEQFFGPGTRLTVL.

The chain combines TRBV9 with TRBJ2-1; 12 positions agree with TRBD2. This CDR3 region has 18 residues. The ends lost 4 bases at V and 0 bases at J; junction bases unmatched: 8. CDR1 is SGDLS and CDR2 is YYNGEE in the germline V gene. Here the CDR3 DNA reads TGTGCCAGCAGCCCCCGGGGGACTAGCGGGTTCTCCTACAATGAGCAGTTCTTC. It codes for CASSPRGTSGFSYNEQFF.

In this sample, this clone turned up a few times. CDR3 sequence (DNA): TGCGCCAGCAGACAAAGTGGACCTCAGGGGGTGCGGGACTATGGCTACACCTTC. This translates into CASRQSGPQGVRDYGYTF. V and J are TRBV4-1 and TRBJ1-2, with 7 positions matching TRBD1. Germline CDR1 and CDR2: MGHRA and YSYEKL. Trimming at V came to 6 bases and at J to 3 bases, leaving 19 bases not matched to a gene. The CDR3 is 18 residues long.